A single sample gave rise to the 30 T cell receptor beta chains below, sequenced in a study of blood T cell repertoires in COVID-19 (dated by TCRdb to the early 2020s). Library prep was done by the immunoSEQ multiplex PCR assay. This is the immuneACCESS table as TCRdb keeps it, with only in-frame sequences that have V and J called. A part of the clones is gone; compared with another copy, unresolved V genes explain less than half, and the rest is unexplained. The sample table records some 250,000 clones; approximately 85% of these occur just once. The ten largest clones capture 1.5% to 2% of the sample. The specimen sequenced was PBMCs or T cells enriched from blood (not recorded which). The source is a woman aged 50 to 60 who had recovered from COVID-19.

This sequence joins TRBV20-1 and TRBJ1-2, with D possibly matching TRBD1 (6 bases). The CDR3 consists of 11 residues. Germline CDR1 reads DFQATT; CDR2 reads SNEGSKA (reference sequence). V gave up 1 base and J gave up 10 bases, with 10 bases separating them. The CDR3 region has the DNA TGCAGTGCTAGAGCCACAGGGTACTACACCTTC. Protein: CSARATGYYTF.

This chain links TRBV28 with TRBJ2-7; D gene unclear. V was cut by 4 bases and J by 5 bases, with 18 bases left in between. The CDR3 runs to 15 residues. Germline-derived CDR1 and CDR2 are MDHEN and SYDVKM. The CDR3 protein is CASSSPTGLSHEQYF. The CDR3, as DNA: TGTGCCAGCAGTTCCCCCACGGGTCTATCCCACGAGCAGTACTTC.

For the CDR3, the DNA is TGCGCCAGCAGCCCGGGAGGGGGAACCAATCAGCCCCAGCATTTT. Amino acids: CASSPGGGTNQPQHF. The J gene is TRBJ1-5, the V gene TRBV5-1, with D possibly being TRBD1 (6 bases). CDR3 length: 15 residues. Germline-derived CDR1 and CDR2 are SGHRS and YFSETQ. V was cut by 4 bases and J by 3 bases, with 14 bases left in between. Looking up the rest from reference TRBV5-1 and TRBJ1-5 gives the full variable domain: KAGVTQTPRYLIKTRGQQVTLSCSPISGHRSVSWYQQTPGQGLQFLFEYFSETQRNKGNFPGRFSGRQFSNSRSEMNVSTLELGDSALYLCASSPGGGTNQPQHFGDGTRLSIL.

The V call is TRBV28, the J call TRBJ2-5, with D perhaps matching TRBD1 (5 bases). CDR3 size: 15 residues. Trimming cost V 5 bases and J 5 bases, with 18 bases left between them. CDR1 is MDHEN, CDR2 SYDVKM, per germline. The CDR3 DNA follows: TGTGCCAGCAGTCCCCTACCGGTGTCAGGGGAGACCCAGTACTTC. Amino acids: CASSPLPVSGETQYF.

The chain combines TRBV4-2 with TRBJ2-7; no firm D call. The V and J ends lost 4 bases and 6 bases respectively, with 10 bases between them. Germline CDR1 and CDR2: LGHNA and YNFKEQ. The CDR3 is 12 residues long. Here the CDR3 DNA reads TGTGCCAGCAGCCTTTCTACGGGCGAGCAGTACTTC. Encoded protein: CASSLSTGEQYF.

V usage is TRBV5-4 and J usage is TRBJ2-3, with D perhaps matching TRBD1 (5 bases). CDR1 and CDR2 (germline): SGHNT, YYREEE (reference sequence). V was clipped by 0 bases and J by 6 bases, with 20 bases between them. The CDR3 length is 17 residues. The CDR3 reads CASSLGTSRGASDTQYF. The DNA for the CDR3 is TGTGCCAGCAGCTTGGGTACCTCCCGTGGGGCTTCGGATACGCAGTATTTT.

The genes are TRBV10-3 and TRBJ1-2, with 10 bases matching TRBD1. This CDR3 has 17 residues. In germline, CDR1 is ENHRY, CDR2 SYGVKD. Trimming took 8 bases from V and 4 from J; bases not matched to a gene: 16. CDR3 region: CAIQGDRGSPSGYGYTF. DNA for the CDR3: TGTGCCATCCAGGGGGACAGGGGCTCACCATCGGGCTATGGCTACACCTTC.

The V gene is TRBV6-5, the J gene TRBJ2-7; TRBD2 matches 7 bases. This CDR3 contains 13 residues. V lost 9 bases and J lost 0; bases outside the gene matches: 5. Germline V gene data show CDR1 as MNHEY and CDR2 as SVGAGI. CDR3 nucleotide sequence: TGTGCCAGTACAGCGGGGCGCTCCTACGAGCAGTACTTC. Its translation is CASTAGRSYEQYF.

This chain uses TRBV27 with TRBJ2-7; D may be TRBD2 (5 bases). Trimming removed 8 bases from V and 5 bases from J, with 19 bases in between. The CDR3 contains 14 residues. Per germline, CDR1 MNHEY and CDR2 SMNVEV (reference sequence). This CDR3 is CASAGPGSFNEQYF. Written as DNA, the CDR3 is TGTGCCAGCGCCGGACCTGGGAGCTTTAACGAGCAGTACTTC.

This clone came up once. The chain recombines TRBV10-3 with TRBJ1-3, with 9 nucleotides matching TRBD1. The trim removed 5 bases at V and 0 bases at J, leaving 8 bases unmatched. The CDR3 contains 17 residues. Germline CDR1 reads ENHRY; CDR2 reads SYGVKD. CDR3 sequence: CAISFADRGSSGNTIYF. DNA of the CDR3: TGTGCCATCAGTTTTGCTGACAGGGGGTCCTCTGGAAACACCATATATTTT.

The V call is TRBV10-2, the J call TRBJ1-1; 8 bases line up with TRBD1. The V and J ends lost 6 bases and 3 bases, in that order; junction bases with no gene match: 3. The germline CDR1 and CDR2 sequences are WSHSY and SAAADI. The CDR3 is 13 amino acids. The CDR3 sequence: CASSRGHDTEAFF. The CDR3 bases are TGCGCCAGCAGCAGGGGGCACGACACTGAAGCTTTCTTT.

This sequence joins TRBV11-2 and TRBJ1-1; TRBD1 agrees at 7 bases. Germline V CDR1 and CDR2: SGHAT, FQNNGV. The CDR3 is made up of 16 amino acids. The V segment lost 3 bases and the J segment 0 bases; nucleotides outside the gene matches: 7. The CDR3 DNA sequence: TGTGCCAGCAGCTTGCTCGGGGGACAGATGAACACTGAAGCTTTCTTT. Its protein product is CASSLLGGQMNTEAFF.

This clone is a singleton in its sample. V usage is TRBV7-2 and J usage is TRBJ1-1; D possibly corresponds to TRBD1 (6 bases). Germline V gene data show CDR1 as SGHTA and CDR2 as FQGNSA. The length of the CDR3 is 15 residues. Between the trimmed V and J ends, which lost 5 bases and 5 bases, there was a span of 18 bases. The CDR3 coding sequence is TGTGCCAGCAGCGCCCAAACAGGGTTGGGAACTGAAGCTTTCTTT. Translation: CASSAQTGLGTEAFF.

The chain recombines TRBV6-5 with TRBJ1-5, with unresolved D. The ends were cut back, 7 bases at V and 2 bases at J, with 12 bases in the middle. The CDR3 is 14 amino acids. Germline CDR1 MNHEY, CDR2 SVGAGI. The CDR3 DNA reads as TGTGCCAGCACGCCGGGTTCGGGCAATCAGCCCCAGCATTTT. Translated: CASTPGSGNQPQHF.

The chain links TRBV5-1 to TRBJ2-3; 11 bases match TRBD2. CDR1 is SGHRS and CDR2 is YFSETQ in the germline V gene. Trimming cost V 6 bases and J 2 bases; bases outside gene matches: 8. The CDR3 sequence is 16 residues long. The CDR3 reads CASTPSSGRATDTQYF. CDR3 in DNA: TGCGCCAGCACACCCAGTAGCGGGAGGGCCACAGATACGCAGTATTTT.

The rearrangement joins TRBV5-4 to TRBJ1-2, with D maybe TRBD1 (6 bases). Germline assignment: CDR1 SGHNT and CDR2 YYREEE (reference sequence). This CDR3 is 15 amino acids long. Trimming stripped 4 bases from V and 1 base from J, with 14 bases between. CDR3 residues: CASSPGLGGNYGYTF. CDR3 DNA: TGTGCCAGCAGCCCCGGCTTAGGGGGTAACTATGGCTACACCTTC.

The chain recombines TRBV10-3 with TRBJ2-1; 11 bases match TRBD2. Germline loops: CDR1 ENHRY, CDR2 SYGVKD. The CDR3 extends over 14 amino acids. V gave up 8 bases and J gave up 13 bases; unmatched junction bases: 13. As DNA, the CDR3 is TGTGCCATCGGCCCCGGGACTAGCGGAAATGTCCAGTTCTTC. It encodes CAIGPGTSGNVQFF.

This clone was picked up one time. The chain combines TRBV23-1 with TRBJ2-7; TRBD1 matches 7 bases. TRBV23-1 counts as an open reading frame of uncertain function. V lost 3 bases to trimming and J lost 3 bases; unmatched junction nucleotides: 5. This CDR3 has 14 amino acids. In DNA form, the CDR3 reads TGCGCCAGCAGTCACCGAACAGGGGACTACGAGCAGTACTTC. Translating gives CASSHRTGDYEQYF.

This clone showed up just once. The J gene is TRBJ2-2, the V gene TRBV9, with a weak D call TRBD2 (6 bases). Deletions cut 4 bases from V and 1 base from J, with 14 bases between. CDR1 is SGDLS and CDR2 is YYNGEE in the germline V gene. CDR3 length: 16 residues. CDR3 nucleotides: TGTGCCAGCAGCACCACTAGCCTAAGGAACACCGGGGAGCTGTTTTTT. It specifies CASSTTSLRNTGELFF.

The CDR3 protein is CSVTRDRGRVAATGELFF. DNA for the CDR3: TGCAGCGTCACCAGGGACAGGGGGAGAGTAGCGGCTACCGGGGAGCTGTTTTTT. The V gene is TRBV29-1, the J gene TRBJ2-2; 11 bases are shared with TRBD1. Germline V gives CDR1 SQVTM, CDR2 ANQGSEA. There are 18 residues in the CDR3. The trim removed 6 bases at V and 5 bases at J, leaving 17 bases unmatched.

Details on this clone: Distinct nucleotide sequences in the sample also encode this CDR3. The CDR3 region has the DNA TGTGCCAGCAGCGCTAGCGGGAGTACAGATACGCAGTATTTT. Translating it yields CASSASGSTDTQYF. The gene calls are TRBV9 and TRBJ2-3, with TRBD2 matching 10 bases. CDR3 length: 14 residues. V trimming: 3 bases; J trimming: 3 bases; junction bases outside the gene matches: 1. CDR1 is SGDLS and CDR2 is YYNGEE in the germline V gene.

The V and J genes are TRBV7-8 and TRBJ2-7; D is unresolved. Trimming shortened V by 5 bases and J by 0 bases, and 8 bases separated the two germline ends. Germline loops: CDR1 SGHVS, CDR2 FQNEAQ. The length of the CDR3 is 13 residues. DNA for the CDR3: TGTGCCAGCAGCATTACACCCTCCTACGAGCAGTACTTC. Amino acid sequence: CASSITPSYEQYF. Complete variable domain (other parts from reference TRBV7-8 and TRBJ2-7): GAGVSQSPRYKVAKRGQDVALRCDPISGHVSLFWYQQALGQGPEFLTYFQNEAQLDKSGLPSDRFFAERPEGSVSTLKIQRTQQEDSAVYLCASSITPSYEQYFGPGTRLTVT.

V gene TRBV5-5 combines with J gene TRBJ2-5; a possible D gene is TRBD1 (6 bases). Between the trimmed V and J ends, which lost 4 bases and 4 bases, there was a span of 17 bases. The germline V gene has CDR1 SGHKS and CDR2 YYEKEE (reference sequence). The CDR3 runs 15 residues. Written as DNA, the CDR3 is TGTGCCAGCAGCCCCCCAGGCAGGGGAAGAGAGACCCAGTACTTC. It yields the protein CASSPPGRGRETQYF.

The genes are TRBV2 and TRBJ2-1, with D perhaps TRBD2 (5 bases). Germline assignment: CDR1 SNHLY and CDR2 FYNNEI. V was pared by 7 bases and J by 9 bases, with 19 bases between. The CDR3 runs to 14 residues. This chain's CDR3 is CASIPSPPAGEQFF. The CDR3 coding sequence is TGTGCCAGCATCCCTAGCCCACCCGCCGGTGAGCAGTTCTTC.

This rearrangement joins TRBV6-5 to TRBJ1-5; 8 positions match TRBD1. CDR1 and CDR2 (germline): MNHEY, SVGAGI. V trimming: 6 bases; J trimming: 2 bases; junction bases outside the gene matches: 0. The CDR3 is 13 residues long. CDR3 sequence: CASSRGRNQPQHF. CDR3 nucleotides: TGTGCCAGCAGCAGGGGGCGCAATCAGCCCCAGCATTTT.

The chain uses TRBV6-5 and TRBJ1-1, with 9 bases that match TRBD1. Germline assignment: CDR1 MNHEY and CDR2 SVGAGI. V gave up 5 bases and J gave up 4 bases; unmatched junction bases: 8. The CDR3 is 15 amino acids. CDR3 amino acids: CASSKQGALGTEAFF. In nucleotides, the CDR3 is TGTGCCAGCAGTAAACAGGGGGCTCTGGGCACTGAAGCTTTCTTT.

The chain combines TRBV11-2 with TRBJ1-2; 9 bases line up with TRBD1. The CDR3 is 12 amino acids. V lost 5 bases, J lost 8 bases, and 3 bases stayed unmatched. Germline-derived CDR1 and CDR2 are SGHAT and FQNNGV. CDR3 DNA: TGTGCCAGCAGCCGGGACAGGGAGGGCTACACCTTC. Residues: CASSRDREGYTF.

The gene calls are TRBV3-1 (or the pseudogene TRBV3-2) and TRBJ1-2; no clear D. The germline V gene has CDR1 LGHDT and CDR2 YNNKEL (reference sequence). V was trimmed by 5 bases and J by 8 bases, leaving 18 bases between them. The CDR3 extends over 14 amino acids. The CDR3 spells CASSYTDPGRGYTF. DNA of the CDR3: TGTGCCAGCAGCTACACCGACCCGGGGAGAGGCTACACCTTC.

The rearrangement joins TRBV19 to TRBJ2-1; D is perhaps TRBD2 (7 bases). Germline-derived CDR1 and CDR2 are LNHDA and SQIVND (reference sequence). The CDR3 is 16 amino acids. Deletions cut 5 bases from V and 1 base from J, with 15 bases between. CDR3 in amino acids: CASSLRGRLSYNEQFF. CDR3 bases: TGTGCCAGTAGTCTGCGGGGGCGACTGTCCTACAATGAGCAGTTCTTC.

The chain has TRBV5-1 and TRBJ2-7; weak D call: TRBD2 (6 bases). Per germline, CDR1 SGHRS and CDR2 YFSETQ. There are 14 residues in the CDR3. V lost 0 bases, J lost 7 bases, and 14 bases lay in between. DNA of the CDR3: TGCGCCAGCAGCTTGGGGGACTTCGCCGGGGAGCAGTACTTC. It is translated as CASSLGDFAGEQYF. Supplemented by reference TRBV5-1 and TRBJ2-7, the full variable domain reads KAGVTQTPRYLIKTRGQQVTLSCSPISGHRSVSWYQQTPGQGLQFLFEYFSETQRNKGNFPGRFSGRQFSNSRSEMNVSTLELGDSALYLCASSLGDFAGEQYFGPGTRLTVT.